This T cell receptor beta chain originates from a study of blood T cell repertoires in COVID-19. About the research overall: Material from acute and convalescent COVID-19 was sourced from the United States, Italy and Spain. T cells, B-cell-depleted T cells, or PBMCs supplied cDNA or gDNA.

Original methodology: Nucleated cell counts were estimated from reference gene primer amplification. Assay used: immunoSEQ multiplex PCR; TCRdb lists only in-frame clones, some missing. V, J and clone size are those of that table, while D and trimming were read from the DNA. This table holds 200,000 to 300,000 clones, roughly 90% found once. Trimming cost V 1 base and J 4 bases; bases outside gene matches: 5. CDR1 and CDR2 (germline): SGHVS, FNYEAQ. This CDR3 is built from 15 residues. Sequenced material: peripheral blood. This sequence originates from a man younger than 40 with active or convalescent COVID-19. This sequence joins TRBV7-6 and TRBJ2-7; 9 bases are a match to TRBD2. This CDR3 is CASSLGGGVKYEQYF. The DNA of the CDR3 is TGTGCCAGCAGCTTAGGCGGGGGGGTTAAATACGAGCAGTACTTC.